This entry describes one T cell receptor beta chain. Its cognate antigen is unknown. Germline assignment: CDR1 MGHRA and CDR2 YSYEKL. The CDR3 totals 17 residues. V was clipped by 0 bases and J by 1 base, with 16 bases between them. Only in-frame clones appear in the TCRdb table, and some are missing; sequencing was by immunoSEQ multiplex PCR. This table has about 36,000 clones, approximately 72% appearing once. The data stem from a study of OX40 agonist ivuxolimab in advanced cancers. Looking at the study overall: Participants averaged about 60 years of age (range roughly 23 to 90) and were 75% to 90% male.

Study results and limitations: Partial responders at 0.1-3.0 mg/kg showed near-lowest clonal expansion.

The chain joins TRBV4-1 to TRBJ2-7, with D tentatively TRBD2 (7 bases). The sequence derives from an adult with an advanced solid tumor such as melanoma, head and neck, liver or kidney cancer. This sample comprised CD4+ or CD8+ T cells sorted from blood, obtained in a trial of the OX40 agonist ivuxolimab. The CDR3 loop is CASSQEIGGTPSYEQYF. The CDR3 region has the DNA TGCGCCAGCAGCCAAGAGATCGGGGGGACACCGTCCTACGAGCAGTACTTC.